This is a list of T cell receptor beta chains from one sample in a study of vaccination and CD4 T cells after COVID-19. TCRdb re-called the PCR reads with MiXCR, one entry per CDR3 protein. This table holds thousands of distinct CDR3 sequences, about 35% found once. Their specific antigens are unknown. The sequenced sample was CD4+ T cells from blood, cultured in vitro. These receptors originate from a human donor in good health. The CDR3 runs from the conserved cysteine through the conserved F or W. A D gene is named only where the DNA matches it firmly. Rows may omit the clone size; those that give it use once, few, many or a size class.

cdr3_length	j_call	d_call	clone_size	v_call	cdr3_nt	cdr3_aa
16	TRBJ1-6	NA	NA	TRBV5-4	TGTGCCAGCAGCTTGTATATTGGCACTATGAATTCACCCCTCCACTTT	CASSLYIGTMNSPLHF
12	TRBJ1-5	NA	NA	TRBV12-3/TRBV12-4	TGTGCCAGCAGTTTTCGGGGGCAGCCCCAGCATTTT	CASSFRGQPQHF
16	TRBJ1-2	TRBD1	few	TRBV6-1	TGTGCCAGCAGCCGGACAGGGGGCGCATTGAACTATGGCTACACCTTC	CASSRTGGALNYGYTF
18	TRBJ1-5	TRBD1	NA	TRBV4-2	TGTGCCAGCAGCCAAGACCATAACAGGGGGTTCAACAATCAGCCCCAGCATTTT	CASSQDHNRGFNNQPQHF
16	TRBJ1-6	NA	NA	TRBV6-5	TGTGCCAGCAGTTACCTCAGTACCCAGGAAGGTTCACCCCTCCACTTT	CASSYLSTQEGSPLHF
13	TRBJ1-2	NA	few	TRBV12-3/TRBV12-4	TGTGCCAGCACTCTACTTATTAACTATGGCTACACCTTC	CASTLLINYGYTF
14	TRBJ1-1	NA	NA	TRBV7-2	TGTGCCAGCAGCTTAGGAGCTGGGTACACTGAAGCTTTCTTT	CASSLGAGYTEAFF
18	TRBJ1-1	NA	NA	TRBV6-5	TGTGCCAGCAGTTGGTCCGGCAAGTCCCCTGGAATGAACACTGAAGCTTTCTTT	CASSWSGKSPGMNTEAFF
11	TRBJ2-5	NA	NA	TRBV11-2	TGTGCCAGCAGCCAGTTGCAGGCCCAGTACTTC	CASSQLQAQYF
13	TRBJ2-7	NA	NA	TRBV6-1	TGTGCCAGCAGGGGAGACAGTACCTACGAGCAGTACTTC	CASRGDSTYEQYF
19	TRBJ2-7	TRBD2	NA	TRBV6-2/TRBV6-3	TGTGCCAGCAGTTACTCAGGGCGCACGCGGGGGGGACGACAAGGGGAGCAGTACTTC	CASSYSGRTRGGRQGEQYF
13	TRBJ1-1	NA	NA	TRBV10-3	TGTGCCATCAAGCCGACGCCGGACACTGAAGCTTTCTTT	CAIKPTPDTEAFF
13	TRBJ1-1	NA	NA	TRBV10-3	TGTGCCATCAGTGAGCCCCCCAGTTTTGAAGCTTTCTTT	CAISEPPSFEAFF
14	TRBJ1-5	NA	few	TRBV7-2	TGTGCCAGCAGCTTAGGGTCGGGATATCAGCCCCAGCATTTT	CASSLGSGYQPQHF
15	TRBJ2-3	NA	few	TRBV19	TGTGCCAGCCGTAGGGGAGTCCAGAGGGCAGATACGCAGTATTTT	CASRRGVQRADTQYF
14	TRBJ1-6	NA	NA	TRBV27	TGTGCCAGCAGTTTATCTTCTTTGCTTTGGCCCCTCCACTTT	CASSLSSLLWPLHF
13	TRBJ2-7	TRBD2	NA	TRBV20-1	TGCAGTGCTAGAAAAGCGGGGGGCGGCGAGCAGTACTTC	CSARKAGGGEQYF
14	TRBJ2-3	NA	few	TRBV27	TGTGCCAGCAGTTCCCCAACCACGATCTATACGCAGTATTTT	CASSSPTTIYTQYF
15	TRBJ2-2	NA	few	TRBV7-3	TGTGCCAGCAGCTTACAGGGGTCGAGCACCGGGGAGCTGTTTTTT	CASSLQGSSTGELFF
18	TRBJ2-5	TRBD2	few	TRBV6-1	TGTGCCAGCAGTCGGACTAGCGGGGGCCCGCGTTGGAAAGAGACCCAGTACTTC	CASSRTSGGPRWKETQYF
14	TRBJ1-3	NA	NA	TRBV20-1	TGCAGTGCTAGAGGTGGGACCGGGGTGGACACCATATGTTTT	CSARGGTGVDTICF
13	TRBJ1-1	NA	NA	TRBV27	TGTGCCAGCAGCCCGTGGAGGGACACTGAAGCTTTCTTT	CASSPWRDTEAFF
12	TRBJ1-3	NA	few	TRBV12-3/TRBV12-4	TGTGCCAGCAGCCAACAGGGAAACACCATATATTTT	CASSQQGNTIYF
14	TRBJ2-2	NA	few	TRBV24-1	TGTGCCACCTCAAAACAGGGTCCCACCGGGGAGCTGTTTTTT	CATSKQGPTGELFF
13	TRBJ1-1	NA	NA	TRBV5-1	TGCGCCAGCAGCGTGACGGGCCGTACTGAAGCTTTCTTT	CASSVTGRTEAFF
16	TRBJ1-5	NA	NA	TRBV19	TGTGCCAGTGAACCCTCAGGAACTTATAGCAATCAGCCCCAGCATTTT	CASEPSGTYSNQPQHF
13	TRBJ2-5	NA	once	TRBV19	TGTGCCAGTAGTGTCCGGGGTTGGGAGACCCAGTACTTC	CASSVRGWETQYF
16	TRBJ1-1	TRBD1	NA	TRBV6-4	TGTGCCAGCAGTGACTCGACCCCTAAGGGGGCAGGTGAAGCTTTCTTT	CASSDSTPKGAGEAFF
18	TRBJ2-5	NA	NA	TRBV6-1	TGTGCCAGCAGTGATCATCCACCGGGGGCAGCCGCCCAAGAGACCCAGTACTTC	CASSDHPPGAAAQETQYF
13	TRBJ1-2	NA	few	TRBV2	TGTGCCAGCAGTGCACAAGTCGCCTTTAGCTACACCTTC	CASSAQVAFSYTF
13	TRBJ1-3	NA	medium-sized	TRBV7-6	TGTGCCAGCAGCCCTAATTCAGGAAACACCATATATTTT	CASSPNSGNTIYF
14	TRBJ1-6	NA	NA	TRBV6-5	TGTGCCAGCAGTTACCGGGACGCTAATTCACCCCTCCACTTT	CASSYRDANSPLHF
12	TRBJ1-1	NA	few	TRBV6-1	TGTGCCAGCAGTGAAAGGCAGGATAAAGCTTTCTTT	CASSERQDKAFF
18	TRBJ2-6	TRBD1	few	TRBV27	TGTGCCAGCAGTCTGACAGGGGGCGGCTTCGCTGGGGCCAACGTCCTGACTTTC	CASSLTGGGFAGANVLTF
16	TRBJ2-2	TRBD2	NA	TRBV10-3	TGTGCCATCAGTGAGTCGGGGGGGATAACCACCGGGGAGCTGTTTTTT	CAISESGGITTGELFF
13	TRBJ2-2	NA	NA	TRBV19	TGTGCCAGTGGACCTGGAGGCACCGGGGAGCTGTTTTTT	CASGPGGTGELFF
14	TRBJ2-5	NA	few	TRBV6-1	TGTGCCAGCAGTGAAATCGGACAGTTGGAGACCCAGTACTTC	CASSEIGQLETQYF
10	TRBJ2-3	NA	few	TRBV29-1	TGCAGCGTTGGAACAGATACGCAGTATTTT	CSVGTDTQYF
12	TRBJ1-1	NA	few	TRBV20-1	TGCAGTGCTAGTAGGATGAACACTGAAGCTTTCTTT	CSASRMNTEAFF
13	TRBJ2-1	NA	NA	TRBV18	TGTGCCAGCTTCGCCGGCCTGAGGAATGAGCAGTTCTTC	CASFAGLRNEQFF
15	TRBJ1-6	NA	NA	TRBV7-9	TGTGCCAGCAGCTTCGAAAGACCAGGGGATTCACCCCTCCACTTT	CASSFERPGDSPLHF
13	TRBJ2-5	NA	NA	TRBV18	TGTGCCAGCTCACCGGTACAGAAAGAGACCCAGTACTTC	CASSPVQKETQYF
12	TRBJ1-6	NA	few	TRBV27	TGTGCCAGCGGGTCACCTAATTCACCCCTCCACTTT	CASGSPNSPLHF
15	TRBJ2-1	TRBD2	NA	TRBV20-1	TGCAGTGCTAGAGATCTTAGCGGGGGCTACAATGAGCAGTTCTTC	CSARDLSGGYNEQFF
15	TRBJ2-1	TRBD2	NA	TRBV2	TGTGCCAGCAGCGATAGCGGGGGCTCCTACAATGAGCAGTTCTTC	CASSDSGGSYNEQFF
14	TRBJ1-2	NA	NA	TRBV7-9	TGTGCCAGCAGCGTTGATTTAGCTAACTATGGCTACACCTTC	CASSVDLANYGYTF
14	TRBJ1-3	NA	NA	TRBV6-5	TGTGCCAGCAGTTCCGTACTTAGCGGAAACACCATATATTTT	CASSSVLSGNTIYF